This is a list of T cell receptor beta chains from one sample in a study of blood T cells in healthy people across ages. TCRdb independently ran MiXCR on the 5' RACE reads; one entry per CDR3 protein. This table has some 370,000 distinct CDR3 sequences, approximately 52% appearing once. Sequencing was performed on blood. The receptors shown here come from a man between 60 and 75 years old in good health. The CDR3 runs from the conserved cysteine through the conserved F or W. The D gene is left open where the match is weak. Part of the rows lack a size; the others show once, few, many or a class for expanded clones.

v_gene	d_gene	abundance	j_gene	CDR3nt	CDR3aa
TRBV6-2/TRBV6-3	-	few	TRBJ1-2	TGTGCCAGCAGTTACCTCGGACTCGGGGGCTACACCTTC	CASSYLGLGGYTF
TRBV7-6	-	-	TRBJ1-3	TGTGCCAGCAGCCTCCAAGAGGGAACTAGAAACACCATATATTTT	CASSLQEGTRNTIYF
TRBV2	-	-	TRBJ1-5	TGTGCCAGCACCGGGCGTGGGGTTGGCAATCAGCCCCAGCATTTT	CASTGRGVGNQPQHF
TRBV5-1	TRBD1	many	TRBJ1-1	TGCGCCAGCAGCTTCAGGACAGGGGGCAGAGGGGCTGAAGCTTTCTTT	CASSFRTGGRGAEAFF
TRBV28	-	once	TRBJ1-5	TGTGCCAGCAGTTTACATCAGCCCCAGCATTTT	CASSLHQPQHF
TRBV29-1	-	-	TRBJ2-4	TGCAGCGTTGATAAAGGGCCGGGGCAAAAGTACTTC	CSVDKGPGQKYF
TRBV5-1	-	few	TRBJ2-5	TGCGCCAGCAGCCCCGGGACACAGCAAGAGACCCAGTACTTC	CASSPGTQQETQYF
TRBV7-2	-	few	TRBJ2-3	TGTGCCAGCAGCTTATACGTAGATACGCAGTATTTT	CASSLYVDTQYF
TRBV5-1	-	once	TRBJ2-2	TGCGCCAGCAGCTTGGAACCAGGGAGGCGCACCGGGGAGCTGTTTTTT	CASSLEPGRRTGELFF
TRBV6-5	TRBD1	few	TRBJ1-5	TGTGCCAGCAGTACGACAGGGGCTAGCAATCAGCCCCAGCATTTT	CASSTTGASNQPQHF
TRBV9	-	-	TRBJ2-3	TGTGCCAGCAGCGTAGCCCCCACAAGGGGCGCAGATACGCAGTATTTT	CASSVAPTRGADTQYF
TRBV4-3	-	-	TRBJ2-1	TGCGCCATCAGCCGAGAGGTTACGGGGGACAATGAGCAGTTCTTC	CAISREVTGDNEQFF
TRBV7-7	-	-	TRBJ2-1	TGTGCTAGCAGCAGTCCGGGGAGGGAGCAGTTCTTC	CASSSPGREQFF
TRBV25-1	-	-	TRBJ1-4	TGTGCCAGCAGTGAATATAAGGACAGCCCTAATGAAAAACTGTTTTTT	CASSEYKDSPNEKLFF
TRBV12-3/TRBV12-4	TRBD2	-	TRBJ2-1	TGTGCCAGCAGTTTATTAGCGGGAGGGCAGGACAATGAGCAGTTCTTC	CASSLLAGGQDNEQFF
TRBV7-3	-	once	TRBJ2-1	TGTGCCAGCAGCCCGGGACCTTCGGGGGAGCAGTTCTTC	CASSPGPSGEQFF
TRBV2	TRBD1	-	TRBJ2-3	TGTGCCAGCAGTGTTTTAGGGGGCGGCACAGATACGCAGTATTTT	CASSVLGGGTDTQYF
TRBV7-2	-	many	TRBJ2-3	TGTGCCAGCAACGCTCGTAGCACAGATACGCAGTATTTT	CASNARSTDTQYF
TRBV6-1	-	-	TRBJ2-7	TGTGCCAGCAGTGAAGGGTGGGGGGACCCATACAATGAGCAGTACTTC	CASSEGWGDPYNEQYF
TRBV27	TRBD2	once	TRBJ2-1	TGTGCCAGCAGTCTCTGGACTAGCGAGAGGGATTACAATGAGCAGTTCTTC	CASSLWTSERDYNEQFF
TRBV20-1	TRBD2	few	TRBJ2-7	TGCAGTGCTAGAAAAGCGGGGGGATCCTACGAGCAGTACTTC	CSARKAGGSYEQYF
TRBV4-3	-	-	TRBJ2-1	TGCGCCAGCAGCCCCCGGGTCGGCGAGCAGTTCTTC	CASSPRVGEQFF
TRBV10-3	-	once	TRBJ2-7	TGTGCCATCAGTGAGGGCGTTAGCTCCTACGAGCAGTACTTC	CAISEGVSSYEQYF
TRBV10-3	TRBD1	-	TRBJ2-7	TGTGCCATCAGTGAAAACAGGGGCTCCTACGAGCAGTACTTC	CAISENRGSYEQYF
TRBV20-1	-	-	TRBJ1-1	TGCAGTGCTATGGAGGGGAACCGGGGGACTGAAGCTTTCTTT	CSAMEGNRGTEAFF
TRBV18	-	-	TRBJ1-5	TGTGCCAGCTCACCCGCAGAAAATCAGCCCCAGCATTTT	CASSPAENQPQHF
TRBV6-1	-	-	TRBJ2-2	TGTGCCAGCAGGGTCACCTTGGGAGGCACCGGGGAGCTGTTTTTT	CASRVTLGGTGELFF
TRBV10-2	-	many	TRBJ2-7	TGCGCCAGCAGTGAGCTCGACTACGAGCAGTACTTC	CASSELDYEQYF
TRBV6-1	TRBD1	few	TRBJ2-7	TGTGCCAGCAGTGAGCCGGGACAGGGATCCTACGAGCAGTACTTC	CASSEPGQGSYEQYF
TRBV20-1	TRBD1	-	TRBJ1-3	TGCAGTGCCTCCGACAGGGTTGGAAACACCATATATTTT	CSASDRVGNTIYF
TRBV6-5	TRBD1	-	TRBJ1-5	TGTGCCAGCACCCTAAGGACAGGGGGACGGCCCCAGCATTTT	CASTLRTGGRPQHF
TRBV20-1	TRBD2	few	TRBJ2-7	TGCAGTGCTAGAGAAAAGCGGGACTCCTACGAGCAGTACTTC	CSAREKRDSYEQYF
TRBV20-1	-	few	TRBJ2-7	TGCAGTGCTAGAGGCTACGAGCAGTACTTC	CSARGYEQYF
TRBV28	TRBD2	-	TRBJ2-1	TGTGCCAGCGGGGCGAGACCCGGGACTAGCGCCAATGAGCAGTTCTTC	CASGARPGTSANEQFF
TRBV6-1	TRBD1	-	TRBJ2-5	TGTGCCAGCAGCGCCCGGACAGGGGGCAAAGAGACCCAGTACTTC	CASSARTGGKETQYF
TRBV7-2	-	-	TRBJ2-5	TGTGCCAGCAGCCTAGCTAGCGCCCCCCGAGAGGAGACCCAGTACTTC	CASSLASAPREETQYF
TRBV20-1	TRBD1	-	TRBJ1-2	TGCAGTGCCGAGGGGAGAGGGGGCGGAAACTATGGCTACACCTTC	CSAEGRGGGNYGYTF
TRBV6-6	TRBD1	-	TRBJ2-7	TGTGCCAGCAGTTACTCGACAGGGCGCTACGAGCAGTACTTC	CASSYSTGRYEQYF
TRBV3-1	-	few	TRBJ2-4	TGTGCCAGCAGCCAAGAGGGGACAGCCAAAAACATTCAGTACTTC	CASSQEGTAKNIQYF
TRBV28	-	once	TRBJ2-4	TGTGCCAGCAGGGGGGCAGGGGCCAAAAACATTCAGTACTTC	CASRGAGAKNIQYF
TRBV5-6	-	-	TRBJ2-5	TGTGCCAGCAGCTATATGCGTGAGACCCAGTACTTC	CASSYMRETQYF
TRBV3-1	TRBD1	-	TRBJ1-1	TGTGCCAGCAGCCCCAGGACAGGAGCGCGGAGAACTGAAGCTTTCTTT	CASSPRTGARRTEAFF
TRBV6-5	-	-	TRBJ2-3	TGTGCCACCCGACCGGGCGGGAGCACAGATACGCAGTATTTT	CATRPGGSTDTQYF
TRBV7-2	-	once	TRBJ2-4	TGTGCCAGCACCCCGACTTTAGCCAAAAACATTCAGTACTTC	CASTPTLAKNIQYF
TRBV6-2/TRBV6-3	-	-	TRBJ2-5	TGTGCCAGCAGGCCGGGGGGCGGCGGGGAGACCCAGTACTTC	CASRPGGGGETQYF
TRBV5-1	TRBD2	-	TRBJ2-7	TGCGCCAGCAGCTCTAGCGGGGGGAACTACGAGCAGCACTTC	CASSSSGGNYEQHF
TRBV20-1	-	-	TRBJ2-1	TGCAGTGCTAGAGGCAGGCCTCAGGCCGGACTAGAGCAGTTCTTC	CSARGRPQAGLEQFF
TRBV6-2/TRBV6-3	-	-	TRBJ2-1	TGTGCCAGCAGTCACTACGAGCAGTTCTTC	CASSHYEQFF
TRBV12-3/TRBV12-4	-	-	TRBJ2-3	TGTGCCAGCAGTGCTCCTTGGCCAGGCACAGATACGCAGTATTTT	CASSAPWPGTDTQYF
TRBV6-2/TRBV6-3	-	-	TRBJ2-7	TGTGCCAGCAGGACAGACCTAAAATTCTACGAGCAGTACTTC	CASRTDLKFYEQYF
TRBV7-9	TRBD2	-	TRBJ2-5	TGTGCCAGCAGCGTGTGGACTAGCTGGGAGACCCAGTACTTC	CASSVWTSWETQYF
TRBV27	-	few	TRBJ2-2	TGTGCCAGCAGTCCCGATCGGCAGTCGGTCCGGACCGGGGAGCTGTTTTTT	CASSPDRQSVRTGELFF
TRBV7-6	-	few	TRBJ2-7	TGTGCCAGCAGCTTAGTGAGGGGGGGGCACGAGCAGTACTTC	CASSLVRGGHEQYF
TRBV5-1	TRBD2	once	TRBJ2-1	TGCGCCAGCAGCTTGGGACTAGCGGTTCCCAATGAGCAGTTCTTC	CASSLGLAVPNEQFF
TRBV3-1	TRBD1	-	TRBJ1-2	TGTGCCAGCAGTCAGCATACAGGGGGCGGCTACACCTTC	CASSQHTGGGYTF
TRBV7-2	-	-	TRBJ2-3	TGTGCCAGCAGCTCCCTGGGGGGTTACACAGATACGCAGTATTTT	CASSSLGGYTDTQYF
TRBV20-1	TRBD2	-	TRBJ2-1	TGCAGTGCTAGCTGGCTAGCGGGGGGGAGCTCCTACAATGAGCAGTTCTTC	CSASWLAGGSSYNEQFF